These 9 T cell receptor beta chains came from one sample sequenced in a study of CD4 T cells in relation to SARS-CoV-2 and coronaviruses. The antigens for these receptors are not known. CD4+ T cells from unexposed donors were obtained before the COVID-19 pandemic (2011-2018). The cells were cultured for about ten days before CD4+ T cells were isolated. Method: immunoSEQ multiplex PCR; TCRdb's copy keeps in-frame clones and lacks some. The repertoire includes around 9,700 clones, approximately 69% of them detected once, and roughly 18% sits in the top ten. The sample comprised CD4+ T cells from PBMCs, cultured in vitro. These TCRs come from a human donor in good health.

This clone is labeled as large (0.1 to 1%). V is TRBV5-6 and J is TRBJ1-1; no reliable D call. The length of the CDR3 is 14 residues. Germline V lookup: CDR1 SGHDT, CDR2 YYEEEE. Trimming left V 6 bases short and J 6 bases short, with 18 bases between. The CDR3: CASTRRGGYPEAFF. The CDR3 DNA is TGTGCCAGCACCAGGCGAGGCGGATACCCTGAAGCTTTCTTT.

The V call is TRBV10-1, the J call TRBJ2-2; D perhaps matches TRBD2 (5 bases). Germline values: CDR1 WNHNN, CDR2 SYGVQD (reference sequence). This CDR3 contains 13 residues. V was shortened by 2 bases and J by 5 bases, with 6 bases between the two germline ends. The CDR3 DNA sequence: TGCGCCAGCAGTGAGACGGGAACCGGGGAGCTGTTTTTT. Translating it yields CASSETGTGELFF.

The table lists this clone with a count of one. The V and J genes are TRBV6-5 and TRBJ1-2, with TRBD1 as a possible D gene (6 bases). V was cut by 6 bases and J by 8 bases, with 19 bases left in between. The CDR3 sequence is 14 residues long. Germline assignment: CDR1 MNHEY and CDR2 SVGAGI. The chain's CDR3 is CASSLTRGGEGYTF. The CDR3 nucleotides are TGTGCCAGCAGCCTCACCAGGGGTGGGGAAGGCTACACCTTC.

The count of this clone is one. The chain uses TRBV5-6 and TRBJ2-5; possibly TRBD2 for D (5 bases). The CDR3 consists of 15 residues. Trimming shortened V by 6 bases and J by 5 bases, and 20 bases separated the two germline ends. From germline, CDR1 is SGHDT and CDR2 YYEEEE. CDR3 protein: CASTLGSGFGETQYF. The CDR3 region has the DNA TGTGCCAGCACACTGGGGAGCGGATTTGGGGAGACCCAGTACTTC.

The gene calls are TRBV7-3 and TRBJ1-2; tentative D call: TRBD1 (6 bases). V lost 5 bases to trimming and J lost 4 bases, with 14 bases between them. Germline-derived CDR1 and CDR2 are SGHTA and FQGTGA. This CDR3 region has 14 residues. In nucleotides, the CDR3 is TGTGCCAGCAGCCCCTTAGGACAGTTCTATGGCTACACCTTC. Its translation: CASSPLGQFYGYTF. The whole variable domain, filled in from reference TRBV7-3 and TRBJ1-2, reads GAGVSQTPSNKVTEKGKYVELRCDPISGHTALYWYRQSLGQGPEFLIYFQGTGAADDSGLPNDRFFAVRPEGSVSTLKIQRTERGDSAVYLCASSPLGQFYGYTFGSGTRLTVV.

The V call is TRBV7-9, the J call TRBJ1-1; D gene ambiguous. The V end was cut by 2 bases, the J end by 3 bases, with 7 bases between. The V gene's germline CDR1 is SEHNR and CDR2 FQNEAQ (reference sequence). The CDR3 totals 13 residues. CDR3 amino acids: CASSLMGDTEAFF. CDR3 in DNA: TGTGCCAGCAGCTTAATGGGTGACACTGAAGCTTTCTTT. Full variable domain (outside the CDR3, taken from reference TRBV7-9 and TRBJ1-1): DTGVSQNPRHKITKRGQNVTFRCDPISEHNRLYWYRQTLGQGPEFLTYFQNEAQLEKSRLLSDRFSAERPKGSFSTLEIQRTEQGDSAMYLCASSLMGDTEAFFGQGTRLTVV.

The chain's CDR3 is CASSPSPNTEAFF. CDR3 coding DNA: TGTGCCAGCAGCCCCTCCCCGAACACTGAAGCTTTCTTT. The chain joins TRBV5-6 to TRBJ1-1; unclear D gene. Germline V gene data show CDR1 as SGHDT and CDR2 as YYEEEE. V lost 4 bases and J 1 base, leaving 8 bases between the germline ends. CDR3 length: 13 amino acids.

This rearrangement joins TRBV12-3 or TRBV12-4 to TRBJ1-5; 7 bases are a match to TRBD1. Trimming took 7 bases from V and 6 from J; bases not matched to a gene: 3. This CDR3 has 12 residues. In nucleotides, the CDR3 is TGTGCCAGCACCGACAGGGCTCAGCCCCAGCATTTT. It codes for CASTDRAQPQHF.

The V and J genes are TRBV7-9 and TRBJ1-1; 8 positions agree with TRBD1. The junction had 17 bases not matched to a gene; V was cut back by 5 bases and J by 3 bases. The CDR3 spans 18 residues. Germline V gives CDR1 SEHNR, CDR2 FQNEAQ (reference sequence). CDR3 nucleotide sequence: TGTGCCAGCAGCCTAGGACAGGGCCTGCCTAACGGGGACACTGAAGCTTTCTTT. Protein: CASSLGQGLPNGDTEAFF. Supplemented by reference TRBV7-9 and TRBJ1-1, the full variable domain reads DTGVSQNPRHKITKRGQNVTFRCDPISEHNRLYWYRQTLGQGPEFLTYFQNEAQLEKSRLLSDRFSAERPKGSFSTLEIQRTEQGDSAMYLCASSLGQGLPNGDTEAFFGQGTRLTVV.